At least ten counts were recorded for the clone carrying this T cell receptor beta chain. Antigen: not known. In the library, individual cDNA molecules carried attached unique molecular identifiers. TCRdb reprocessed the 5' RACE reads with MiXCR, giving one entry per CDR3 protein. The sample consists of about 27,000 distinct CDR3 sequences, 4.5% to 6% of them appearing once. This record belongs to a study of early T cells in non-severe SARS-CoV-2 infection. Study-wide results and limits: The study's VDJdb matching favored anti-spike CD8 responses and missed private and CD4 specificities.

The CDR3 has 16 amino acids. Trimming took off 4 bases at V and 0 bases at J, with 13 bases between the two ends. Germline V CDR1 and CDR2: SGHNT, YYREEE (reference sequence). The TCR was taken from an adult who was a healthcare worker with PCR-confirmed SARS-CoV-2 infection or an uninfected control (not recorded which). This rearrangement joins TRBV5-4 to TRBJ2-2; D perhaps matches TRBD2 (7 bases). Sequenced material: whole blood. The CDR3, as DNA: TGTGCCAGCAGCCCTACGCGGGGGCCGAACACCGGGGAGCTGTTTTTT. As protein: CASSPTRGPNTGELFF.